One and the same sample provided the 2 T cell receptor beta chains below, sequenced in a study. Each CDR3 protein gets one entry after TCRdb re-called the 5' RACE reads with MiXCR. The table includes over 10,000 distinct CDR3 sequences, roughly half detected once. Treg sorting used a CD4+CD25+CD127-/low gate. Source material: tumor-infiltrating Tregs sorted from the breast tumor. These receptors were obtained from a female donor with breast cancer.

This chain uses TRBV20-1 with TRBJ1-1, with TRBD1 as a possible D gene (5 bases). The germline gives CDR1 DFQATT, CDR2 SNEGSKA (reference sequence). This CDR3 comprises 17 residues. Trimming removed 0 bases from V and 0 bases from J, with 17 bases in between. CDR3 amino acids: CSAREGVGLRMNTEAFF. The CDR3 nucleotides are TGCAGTGCTAGAGAGGGGGTGGGCCTGCGAATGAACACTGAAGCTTTCTTT.

This chain's CDR3 is CASSYRSGDGYTF. Here the CDR3 DNA reads TGTGCCAGCAGTTACCGCTCAGGGGATGGCTACACCTTC. The chain carries TRBV12-3 or TRBV12-4 and TRBJ1-2; D is possibly TRBD1 (6 bases). Trimming took 4 bases from V and 6 from J, leaving 12 bases between them. The CDR3 extends over 13 amino acids.